What follows is one T cell receptor (beta chain) and its context. Regarding time point: baseline, week 1 (first vaccination visit). Treatment reported: pre-vaccination baseline after standard-of-care therapy. Profiling relied on immunoSEQ multiplex PCR, and the TCRdb table lists in-frame clones only, not all of them. In the table there are tens of thousands of clones, about four fifths of which are singletons. This sample was taken from a study of a mutant IDH1 vaccine in newly diagnosed glioma. CDR3 size: 13 residues. Germline assignment: CDR1 GTSNPN and CDR2 SVGIG (reference sequence). V was clipped by 4 bases and J by 4 bases, with 11 bases between them.

Material: PBMCs, obtained from a glioma patient treated with radiotherapy, temozolomide or both. This chain connects TRBV30 to TRBJ2-1, with no clear D. This sequence was found in a man aged 35-49 years with glioma. Some clones in this sample may be carry-over from other donors' samples. CDR3 in DNA: TGTGCCTGGAACGGCGATCTTTACAATGAGCAGTTCTTC. This encodes CAWNGDLYNEQFF.